Below are 8 T cell receptor beta chains sequenced from a single sample in a study of CD8+ T cells in alopecia areata. The authors sorted pooled cutaneous lymph node cells using CD4, CD8alpha, NKG2D, NKG2ACE and other markers. Extracted RNA was reverse transcribed into cDNA, the sequencing template. The method was immunoSEQ multiplex PCR; TCRdb's version includes in-frame clones alone and lacks a portion of them. The sample presents 250,000 or so clones, none singletons. Sequencing was carried out using CD4+ T cells sorted from a lymph node. The receptors derive from a C3H/HeJ mouse with alopecia areata. MHC haplotype: H2-k.

This clone was seen a few times. Mouse germline and gene names are used. The CDR3 bases that were read are TGTGCCAGCAGCCAAGATAGGGGGCAGGGGGCCGCAGAA. Its translation: CASSQDRGQGAAE. The full-length CDR3 reads as CASSQDRGQGAAETLYF. The chain links TRBV5 to TRBJ2-3; TRBD1 agrees at 8 bases. The sequenced fragment ends 4 residues before the CDR3 boundary, so the rest is inferred from the germline J gene. J was trimmed by 3 bases and V by 0 bases; bases with no gene match: 8. The CDR3 loop spans 17 amino acids. Germline V gene sequence: CDR1 LGHNA, CDR2 YNLKQL (reference sequence).

There are a few counts of this clone. Gene names follow the mouse nomenclature. Read coverage stops 4 residues before the CDR3 terminus; the germline J gene supplies the remainder. The chain joins TRBV5 to TRBJ2-3; D might be TRBD2 (6 bases). Trimming removed 1 base from V and 1 base from J, with 9 bases in between. This CDR3 has 15 residues. From germline, CDR1 is LGHNA and CDR2 YNLKQL (reference sequence). The CDR3 loop is CASSQAGAGAETLYF. The sequenced part of the CDR3 DNA is TGTGCCAGCAGCCAAGCTGGGGCTGGTGCAGAA.

This clone was seen only a few times. Gene names denote mouse genes. The same CDR3 also results from other DNA sequences found in this sample. CDR3 loop: CTCSAPSYEQYF. The covered CDR3 bases are TGCACCTGCAGTGCCCCCAGTTAT. The chain uses TRBV1 and TRBJ2-7; D not resolved. The CDR3 extends 4 residues past the end of the read, so its final part is completed from the germline J gene. Germline CDR1 and CDR2: NSQYPW and LRSPGD (reference sequence). This CDR3 has 12 amino acids.

This clone has more than one count but fewer than ten. The genes and germline here are from mouse. The sequence runs out 4 residues before the end of the CDR3; the remainder is reconstructed from the germline J gene. The sample contains more than one DNA sequence encoding this CDR3. This chain connects TRBV13-1 to TRBJ2-2; the D gene is possibly TRBD1 (5 bases). V lost 0 bases to trimming and J lost 0 bases, with 9 bases between them. The CDR3 totals 16 residues. Germline V lookup: CDR1 NSHNY, CDR2 SYGAGN. The CDR3 loop reads CASSDARGANTGQLYF. Partial CDR3 DNA: TGTGCCAGCAGTGATGCTAGGGGAGCAAACACCGGG.

This clone has a handful of counts. Gene names refer to mouse genes. The CDR3 is cut off 4 residues early in the read; its end comes from the germline J gene. This rearrangement joins TRBV13-1 to TRBJ1-2; no definite D call. Trimming shortened V by 2 bases and J by 0 bases, and 8 bases separated the two germline ends. This CDR3 region has 14 residues. CDR1 NSHNY and CDR2 SYGAGN come from the germline V gene. CDR3 DNA, as far as it was read: TGTGCCAGCAGTGAACACCCCGCAAACTCC. Translating gives CASSEHPANS. The whole CDR3 reads CASSEHPANSDYTF.

Points on this clone: Mouse germline and gene names are used. The read terminates 4 residues before the CDR3 end, so the remaining end is supplied by the germline J gene. The chain joins TRBV13-1 to TRBJ1-2; TRBD1 matches at 10 bases. This CDR3 has 18 amino acids. V lost 2 bases, J lost 4 bases, and 14 bases stayed unmatched. The germline V gene has CDR1 NSHNY and CDR2 SYGAGN. The CDR3 sequence: CASSEFPWGDRGGSDYTF. The sequenced part of the CDR3 DNA is TGTGCCAGCAGTGAATTCCCTTGGGGGGACAGGGGAGGCTCC.

This clone was detected a few times. The genes are named according to mouse. CDR3 residues: CASNNANSDYTF. The part of the CDR3 DNA that was read is TGTGCCAGCAACAATGCAAACTCC. V and J are TRBV13-1 and TRBJ1-2; D is ambiguous. The CDR3 goes on 4 residues after the read ends, and that part is filled in from the germline J gene. Germline-derived CDR1 and CDR2 are NSHNY and SYGAGN. V was shortened by 6 bases and J by 0 bases, with 6 bases between the two germline ends. The CDR3 loop spans 12 amino acids.

To note about this clone: These gene names are mouse names. The read stops 4 residues short of the end of the CDR3; the missing end is completed from the germline J gene. This chain joins TRBV31 and TRBJ2-1; 9 bases match TRBD2. Unmatched junction bases numbered 4, after V lost 0 bases and J lost 4 bases. The germline V gene encodes CDR1 GKSSPN and CDR2 SITVG. The CDR3 length is 15 residues. The sequenced CDR3 bases are TGTGCCTGGAGTCTATTCGGGACTGGGTATGCT. Translating it yields CAWSLFGTGYA. The CDR3 as a whole reads CAWSLFGTGYAEQFF.